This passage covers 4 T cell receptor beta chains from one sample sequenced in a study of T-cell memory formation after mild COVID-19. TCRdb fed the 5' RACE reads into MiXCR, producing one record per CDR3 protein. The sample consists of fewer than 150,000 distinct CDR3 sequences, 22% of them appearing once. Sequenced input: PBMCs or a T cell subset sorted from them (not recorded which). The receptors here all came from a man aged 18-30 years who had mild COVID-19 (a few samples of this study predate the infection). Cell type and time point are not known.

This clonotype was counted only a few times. In DNA form, the CDR3 reads TGTGCCAGCAGCCCGGTGGACAGGGCGAACACCGGGGAGCTGTTTTTT. Translation gives CASSPVDRANTGELFF. This chain connects TRBV5-6 to TRBJ2-2, with 8 positions matching TRBD1. CDR1 and CDR2 (germline): SGHDT, YYEEEE. The CDR3 is 16 amino acids. V lost 4 bases to trimming and J lost 0 bases; unmatched junction nucleotides: 5.

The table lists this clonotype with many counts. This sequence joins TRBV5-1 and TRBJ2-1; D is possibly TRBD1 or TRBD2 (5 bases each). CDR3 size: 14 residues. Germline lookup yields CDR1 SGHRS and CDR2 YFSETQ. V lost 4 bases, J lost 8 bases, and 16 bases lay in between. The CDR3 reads CASSPRSRGDEQFF. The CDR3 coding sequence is TGCGCCAGCAGCCCCCGGTCTCGGGGCGATGAGCAGTTCTTC.

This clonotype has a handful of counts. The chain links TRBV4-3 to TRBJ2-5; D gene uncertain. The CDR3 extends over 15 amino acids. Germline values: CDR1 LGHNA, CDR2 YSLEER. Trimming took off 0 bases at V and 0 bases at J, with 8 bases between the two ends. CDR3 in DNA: TGCGCCAGCAGCCAAGATAGATCCGACCAAGAGACCCAGTACTTC. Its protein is CASSQDRSDQETQYF.

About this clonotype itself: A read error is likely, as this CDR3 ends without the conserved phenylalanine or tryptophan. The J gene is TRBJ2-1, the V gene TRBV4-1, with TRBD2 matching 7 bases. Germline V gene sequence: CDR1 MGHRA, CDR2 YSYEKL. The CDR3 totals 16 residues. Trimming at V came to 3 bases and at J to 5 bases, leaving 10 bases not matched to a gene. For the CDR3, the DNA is TGCGCCAGCAGCCATCTCCAGGCCGGGAGGCACAATGAGCAGTTCTTA. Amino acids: CASSHLQAGRHNEQFL.